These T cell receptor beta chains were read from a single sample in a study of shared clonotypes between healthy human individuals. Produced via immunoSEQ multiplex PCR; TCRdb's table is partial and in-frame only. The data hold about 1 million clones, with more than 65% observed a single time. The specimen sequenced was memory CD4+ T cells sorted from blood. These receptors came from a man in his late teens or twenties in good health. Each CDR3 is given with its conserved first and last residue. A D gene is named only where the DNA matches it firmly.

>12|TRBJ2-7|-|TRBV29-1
CSVVQGSYEQYF
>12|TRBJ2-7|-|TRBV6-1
CASSERYHEQYF
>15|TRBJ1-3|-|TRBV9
CASSSRSVSGNTIYF
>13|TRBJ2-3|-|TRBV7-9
CASSFSHSDTQYF
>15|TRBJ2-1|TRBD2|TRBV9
CASSTSGGAYNEQFF
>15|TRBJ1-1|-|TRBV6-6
CASSYRPRGDTEAFF
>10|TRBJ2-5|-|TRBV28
CASSRGTQYF
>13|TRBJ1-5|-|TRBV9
CASSAGGNQPQHF
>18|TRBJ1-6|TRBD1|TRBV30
CAWARAQGVSSYNSPLHF
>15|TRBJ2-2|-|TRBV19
CASSIVPANTGELFF
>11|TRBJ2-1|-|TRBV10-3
CAIMRRNEQFF
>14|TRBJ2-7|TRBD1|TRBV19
CASSGTGGTYEQYF
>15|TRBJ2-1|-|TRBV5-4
CASSLGQNPYNEQFF
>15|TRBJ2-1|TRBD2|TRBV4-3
CASSQKAGATNEQFF
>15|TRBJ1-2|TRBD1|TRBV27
CASSSQGQGINGYTF
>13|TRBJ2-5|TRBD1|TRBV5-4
CASSPGTAETQYF
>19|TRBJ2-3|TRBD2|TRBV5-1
CASSAGLGAGGRGQDTQYF
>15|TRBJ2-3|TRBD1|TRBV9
CASSNWDRWADTQYF
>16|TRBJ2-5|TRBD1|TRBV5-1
CASSLTGTGGQETQYF
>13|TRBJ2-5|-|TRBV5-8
CASSRGASETQYF
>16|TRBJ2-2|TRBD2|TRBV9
CASTPGGRSNTGELFF
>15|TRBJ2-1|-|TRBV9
CASSVGVGFYNEQFF
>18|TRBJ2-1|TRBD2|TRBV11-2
CASSLDVLREGGGNEQFF
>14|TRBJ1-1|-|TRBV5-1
CASSLAGVSTEAFF
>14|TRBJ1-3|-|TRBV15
CATSRGGGSNTIYF
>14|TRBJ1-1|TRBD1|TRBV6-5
CASGPGTGFTEAFF
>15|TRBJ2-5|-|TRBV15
CATSRDLVGPWSQYF
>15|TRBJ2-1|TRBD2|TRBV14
CASSPGLAGGNEQFF
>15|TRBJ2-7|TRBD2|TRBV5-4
CASSLTSGSQYEQYF
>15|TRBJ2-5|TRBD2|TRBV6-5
CASSPPGLARETQYF
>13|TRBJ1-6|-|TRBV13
CASSLGRVSPLHF
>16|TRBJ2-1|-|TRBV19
CASSVLDTASFNEQFF
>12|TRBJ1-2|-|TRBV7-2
CASSFTEYGYTF
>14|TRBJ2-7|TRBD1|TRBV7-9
CASSLEGADYEQYF
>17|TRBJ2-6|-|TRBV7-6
CASSLRGGSAGANVLTF
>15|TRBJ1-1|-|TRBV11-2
CASSVFTGSPTEAFF
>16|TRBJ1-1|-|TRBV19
CASSIGTGSMNTEAFF
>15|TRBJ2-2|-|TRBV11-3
CASSLFGQRAGELFF
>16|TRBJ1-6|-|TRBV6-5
CASSYEWGSYNSPLHF
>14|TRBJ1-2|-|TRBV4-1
CASSQPTENYGYTF
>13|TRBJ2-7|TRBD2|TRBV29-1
CSVAAAGGSEQYF
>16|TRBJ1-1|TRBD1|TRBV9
CASKEGARSGNTEAFF
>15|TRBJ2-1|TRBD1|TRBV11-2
CASSSGGQGIDEQFF
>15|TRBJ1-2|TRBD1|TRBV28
CASSFPGTANYGYTF
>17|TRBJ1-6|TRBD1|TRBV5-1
CASSLIPGQGGNSPLHF
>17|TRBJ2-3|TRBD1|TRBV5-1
CASSLGQGDAMTDTQYF
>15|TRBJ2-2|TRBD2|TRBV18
CASSLRGGDTGELFF
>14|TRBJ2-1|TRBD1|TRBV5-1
CASSLEGQGDEQFF
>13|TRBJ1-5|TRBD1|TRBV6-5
CASSFTGDQPQHF
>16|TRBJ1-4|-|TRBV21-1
CASSKASARAREKLFF
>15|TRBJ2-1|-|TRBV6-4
CASSDSGSSYNEQFF
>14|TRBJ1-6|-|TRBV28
CASSQQGIGAPLHF
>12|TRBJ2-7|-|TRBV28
CASSSQKGPWDF
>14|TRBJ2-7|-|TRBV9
CASSVVGQSYEQYF
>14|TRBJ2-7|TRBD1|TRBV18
CASSPGRGLYEQYF
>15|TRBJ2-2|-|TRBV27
CASKTGLPLTGELFF
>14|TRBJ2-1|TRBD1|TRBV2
CASSPGTGYNEQFF
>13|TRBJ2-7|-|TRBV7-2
CASSFGGAGEQYF
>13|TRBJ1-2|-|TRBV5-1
CASSDDSFYGYTF
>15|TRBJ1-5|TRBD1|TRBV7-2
CASSTGQVFNQPQHF